Below are 27 T cell receptor beta chains sequenced from a single sample in a study of regulatory T cells in long-lasting Graves disease. Libraries of TCR beta came from iRepertoire HTBI primers plus Arm-PCR of CDR3 regions. Each CDR3 protein gets one entry after TCRdb re-called the multiplex PCR reads with MiXCR. This sample has approximately 360,000 distinct CDR3 sequences, with approximately 25% found just once. Time point defined: persistent/refractory GD, antithyroid drugs over 5 years with positive TRAb. PBMCs provided the RNA from which the TCR library was made. The source material was peripheral blood mononuclear cells (PBMCs), sampled when the disease was refractory, from a patient treated with antithyroid drugs. The receptors shown here come from a woman aged 40 to 49 with Graves disease.

The chain has TRBV2 and TRBJ1-5; D is ambiguous. V gave up 2 bases and J gave up 2 bases, with 10 bases separating them. CDR3 length: 15 amino acids. Germline lookup yields CDR1 SNHLY and CDR2 FYNNEI. The CDR3: CASSETGMGNQPQHF. DNA of the CDR3: TGTGCCAGCAGTGAAACGGGGATGGGCAATCAGCCCCAGCATTTT. The full variable domain, completed using reference TRBV2 and TRBJ1-5, is EPEVTQTPSHQVTQMGQEVILRCVPISNHLYFYWYRQILGQKVEFLVSFYNNEISEKSEIFDDQFSVERPDGSNFTLKIRSTKLEDSAMYFCASSETGMGNQPQHFGDGTRLSIL.

The rearrangement uses TRBV5-8 and TRBJ2-2; D perhaps matches TRBD1 (6 bases). This CDR3 comprises 15 residues. The V end was cut by 0 bases, the J end by 4 bases, with 10 bases between. Germline CDR1 is SGHTS and CDR2 is YDEGEE. The CDR3 coding sequence is TGTGCCAGCAGCTTGGATGGGGGCCGCACCGGGGAGCTGTTTTTT. This gives the protein CASSLDGGRTGELFF.

The J gene is TRBJ2-5, the V gene TRBV15; D could derive from TRBD1 or TRBD2 (7 bases each). Judging by the DNA end, TRBJ2-1 fits better; the J call may be wrong. This CDR3 has 16 residues. CDR1 and CDR2 (germline): LNHNV, YYDKDF (reference sequence). The CDR3 region has the DNA TGTGCCACCAGCAGAGAAGGGGGCGGGAGTAGTAAAGAGCAGTTCTTC. This sequence encodes CATSREGGGSSKEQFF.

Ten or more counts support this clonotype. The chain recombines TRBV28 with TRBJ1-1, with 7 bases fitting TRBD1. V was pared by 6 bases and J by 11 bases, with 12 bases of the junction left unmatched. The CDR3 totals 13 residues. The germline V gene has CDR1 MDHEN and CDR2 SYDVKM. CDR3 in DNA: TGTGCCAGCAGGTCCTCAGGGGGTACCCTGGCTTTCTTT. Amino acid sequence: CASRSSGGTLAFF.

In its sample, this clonotype was seen many times. The genes are TRBV7-9 and TRBJ1-2; D not certain. CDR1 is SEHNR, CDR2 FQNEAQ, per germline (reference sequence). V was clipped by 3 bases and J by 5 bases, with 7 bases between them. The CDR3 extends over 12 amino acids. The CDR3 protein is CASSFAEYGYTF. DNA for the CDR3: TGTGCCAGCAGCTTCGCCGAGTATGGCTACACCTTC.

There are many counts of this clonotype. This chain uses TRBV6-5 with TRBJ2-7, with D possibly TRBD1 on 6 matching bases. Deletions cut 2 bases from V and 6 bases from J, with 23 bases between. CDR1 MNHEY and CDR2 SVGAGI come from the germline V gene. This CDR3 is 17 amino acids long. The CDR3 region has the DNA TGTGCCAGCAGTTACGGATGGAAACAGGGACGAGGGTTCGAGCAGTACTTC. Protein: CASSYGWKQGRGFEQYF.

This clonotype has just a few counts. The chain employs TRBV10-2 and TRBJ1-1; 9 bases match TRBD1. The CDR3 has 13 residues. Looked up from germline, CDR1 is WSHSY and CDR2 is SAAADI. J lost 3 bases, V lost 9 bases, and 5 bases had no gene match. CDR3 protein: CASNRGPDTEAFF. Here the CDR3 DNA reads TGCGCCAGTAACAGGGGGCCGGACACTGAAGCTTTCTTT.

A few counts support this clonotype. J is TRBJ2-7 and V is TRBV20-1; 7 bases fit TRBD2. The CDR3 runs to 15 residues. V lost 0 bases, J lost 0 bases, and 5 bases stayed unmatched. The germline V gene encodes CDR1 DFQATT and CDR2 SNEGSKA (reference sequence). The CDR3 region is CSARDLAVSSYEQYF. The CDR3 nucleotides read TGCAGTGCTAGAGACCTAGCGGTGAGCTCCTACGAGCAGTACTTC.

Of note for this clonotype: Germline and junction disagree at one end, which may indicate a read error. V gene TRBV10-3 combines with J gene TRBJ2-7, with 7 nucleotides matching TRBD1. Looked up from germline, CDR1 is ENHRY and CDR2 is SYGVKD. The CDR3 covers 16 residues. The CDR3: CAVSDPTGWGYYEQYF. The CDR3 nucleotides are TGTGCCGTCAGTGACCCGACAGGGTGGGGATACTACGAGCAGTACTTC.

A note on this clonotype: A much larger clone differs from this one at a single base, so this may be a read error. The CDR3 here is CARSLVLPGGNIQYF. The CDR3 region has the DNA TGTGCCAGGAGTTTAGTGTTGCCCGGGGGAAACATTCAGTACTTC. The rearrangement uses TRBV12-3 or TRBV12-4 and TRBJ2-4; perhaps TRBD2 as D (6 bases). This CDR3 comprises 15 residues.

The V call is TRBV5-1, the J call TRBJ2-1, with TRBD2 matching over 7 bases. The CDR3 contains 12 residues. Unmatched junction bases numbered 5, after V lost 4 bases and J lost 10 bases. From germline, CDR1 is SGHRS and CDR2 YFSETQ. The CDR3 sequence: CASSPQGLEQFF. In DNA, the CDR3 is TGCGCCAGCAGCCCTCAGGGACTAGAGCAGTTCTTC.

This clonotype showed up many times. The V and J genes are TRBV28 and TRBJ1-1; D is possibly TRBD1 (6 bases). V lost 7 bases and J 5 bases, leaving 17 bases between the germline ends. Germline assignment: CDR1 MDHEN and CDR2 SYDVKM. The CDR3 length is 14 residues. In nucleotides, the CDR3 is TGTGCCAGCATCCAAATCAGGGGAAGGACTGAAGCTTTCTTT. Its protein is CASIQIRGRTEAFF. The full variable domain, its missing parts supplied by reference TRBV28 and TRBJ1-1, is DVKVTQSSRYLVKRTGEKVFLECVQDMDHENMFWYRQDPGLGLRLIYFSYDVKMKEKGDIPEGYSVSREKKERFSLILESASTNQTSMYLCASIQIRGRTEAFFGQGTRLTVV.

This clonotype has ten or more counts. This chain uses TRBV27 with TRBJ1-2; 7 bases map to TRBD1. Germline values: CDR1 MNHEY, CDR2 SMNVEV (reference sequence). V shed 4 bases and J 6 bases; nucleotides not matched to a gene: 5. The CDR3 runs 13 residues. CDR3 region: CASSSRQGHGYTF. In DNA form, the CDR3 reads TGTGCCAGCAGTTCGAGACAGGGACATGGCTACACCTTC.

CDR3 region: CATAGDSTDTQYF. The CDR3 nucleotides are TGTGCCACGGCTGGCGACTCCACAGATACGCAGTATTTT. The chain carries TRBV28 and TRBJ2-3; D ambiguous. Germline lookup yields CDR1 MDHEN and CDR2 SYDVKM. CDR3 length: 13 residues. Trimming left V 10 bases short and J 2 bases short, with 13 bases between.

This clonotype was found many times. The V gene is TRBV15, the J gene TRBJ1-4, with TRBD1 matching 7 bases. Germline values: CDR1 LNHNV, CDR2 YYDKDF (reference sequence). This CDR3 is 14 amino acids long. With V trimmed by 3 bases and J by 8 bases, 6 bases remained unmatched. The CDR3 DNA is TGTGCCACCAGCAGGGACAGGCCGGACGAAAAACTGTTTTTT. It specifies CATSRDRPDEKLFF.

Ten or more counts support this clonotype. The V gene is TRBV12-3 or TRBV12-4, the J gene TRBJ1-1; D gene unclear. The CDR3 runs 14 residues. With 6 bases removed from V and 0 bases from J, the gap between germline ends came to 11 bases. In DNA, the CDR3 is TGTGCCAGCAGCATCAGAAGATTGAACACTGAAGCTTTCTTT. It is translated as CASSIRRLNTEAFF.

This clonotype occurred a few times. This chain links TRBV11-2 with TRBJ1-3, with no clear D. Germline V gives CDR1 SGHAT, CDR2 FQNNGV. V was clipped by 5 bases and J by 2 bases, with 16 bases between them. There are 16 residues in the CDR3. CDR3 in amino acids: CASSTFTTGAGNTIYF. Here the CDR3 DNA reads TGTGCCAGCAGCACGTTTACCACGGGTGCTGGAAACACCATATATTTT.

This clonotype came up a few times. The chain carries TRBV4-1 and TRBJ2-5; no clear D. The CDR3 extends over 17 amino acids. V dropped 1 base and J dropped 3 bases, with 18 bases sitting between them. CDR1 and CDR2 from the germline V gene are MGHRA and YSYEKL. CDR3: CASSQANLGISEETQYF. CDR3 in DNA: TGCGCCAGCAGCCAAGCTAACCTAGGGATTTCGGAAGAGACCCAGTACTTC.

There are many counts of this clonotype. The gene calls are TRBV28 and TRBJ1-1; the match to TRBD1 covers 7 bases. CDR3 length equals 15 residues. The germline gives CDR1 MDHEN, CDR2 SYDVKM. J lost 7 bases, V lost 6 bases, and 14 bases had no gene match. Here the CDR3 reads CASSSQPGQIYEAFF. As DNA, the CDR3 is TGTGCCAGCAGCTCACAACCGGGACAGATTTATGAAGCTTTCTTT.

This clonotype was observed many times. In nucleotides, the CDR3 is TGTGCCAGCAGTTTATCGGCCCCACCCGAGCAGTACTTC. Amino acids: CASSLSAPPEQYF. The chain links TRBV28 to TRBJ2-7; D not certain. CDR3 length: 13 amino acids. V was cut by 1 base and J by 6 bases, with 10 bases left in between. CDR1 and CDR2 (germline): MDHEN, SYDVKM.

The table lists this clonotype with many counts. J is TRBJ2-6 and V is TRBV27; tentative D call: TRBD1 (5 bases). Germline CDR1 and CDR2: MNHEY and SMNVEV (reference sequence). V gave up 2 bases and J gave up 3 bases, with 8 bases separating them. The CDR3 is 15 amino acids. CDR3 DNA sequence: TGTGCCAGCAGTTTAGTAGGGGTTGGGGCCAACGTCCTGACTTTC. Amino acids: CASSLVGVGANVLTF.

This clonotype was detected many times. V usage is TRBV11-2 and J usage is TRBJ2-5; D may match TRBD1 or TRBD2 (5 bases each). In germline, CDR1 is SGHAT, CDR2 FQNNGV. V was clipped by 1 base and J by 0 bases, with 21 bases between them. The length of the CDR3 is 19 residues. The CDR3 DNA follows: TGTGCCAGCAGCTTAGCGTTTCCGTCGGGACCGATGTACCAAGAGACCCAGTACTTC. This translates into CASSLAFPSGPMYQETQYF.

This clonotype was counted ten times or more. This sequence joins TRBV7-2 and TRBJ2-7; tentatively, D is TRBD1 (5 bases). Germline V CDR1 and CDR2: SGHTA, FQGNSA. V dropped 2 bases and J dropped 3 bases, with 11 bases sitting between them. This CDR3 is built from 14 residues. This CDR3 reads CASSLQGRGYEQYF. The CDR3 region has the DNA TGTGCCAGCAGCTTACAGGGAAGGGGCTACGAGCAGTACTTC.

This clonotype was seen only a few times. This sequence joins TRBV29-1 and TRBJ1-2; D is uncertain. Germline CDR1 reads SQVTM; CDR2 reads ANQGSEA. Trimming pared 4 bases from V and 2 bases from J, leaving 11 bases between. CDR3 length: 13 amino acids. DNA for the CDR3: TGCAGCGTTGTAGCAGGCGAAAACTATGGCTACACCTTC. It codes for CSVVAGENYGYTF.

This clonotype was detected many times. V and J are TRBV11-2 and TRBJ2-5; the D gene is possibly TRBD1 (6 bases). The CDR3 totals 15 residues. Germline-derived CDR1 and CDR2 are SGHAT and FQNNGV. V was pared by 0 bases and J by 5 bases, with 13 bases between. This CDR3 reads CASSLDGGRWETQYF. CDR3 nucleotides: TGTGCCAGCAGCTTAGATGGGGGCCGCTGGGAGACCCAGTACTTC.

This clonotype came up many times. The chain joins TRBV2 to TRBJ2-2; no firm D call. This CDR3 is built from 13 residues. The germline gives CDR1 SNHLY, CDR2 FYNNEI. Deletions cut 4 bases from V and 2 bases from J, with 5 bases between. CDR3 region: CASSVQNTGELFF. CDR3 nucleotides: TGTGCCAGCAGTGTCCAAAACACCGGGGAGCTGTTTTTT.

CDR3 nucleotide sequence: TGTGCCAGCAGCTTAGTCAATCCAGAGACCCAGTACTTC. This encodes CASSLVNPETQYF. The chain combines TRBV5-6 with TRBJ2-5; unclear D gene. Trimming left V 2 bases short and J 4 bases short, with 9 bases between. Germline CDR1 and CDR2: SGHDT and YYEEEE. The CDR3 sequence is 13 residues long.